This TCR beta chain was sequenced for a study of early T cells in non-severe SARS-CoV-2 infection. Study in general: Bulk RNA taken from unsorted whole blood was sequenced, leaving chains unpaired.

Unique molecular identifiers were added to individual cDNA molecules. TCRdb fed the 5' RACE reads into MiXCR, producing one record per CDR3 protein. The table has tens of thousands of distinct CDR3 sequences, 9.5% to 15% seen once. This clonotype was recorded at least ten times. Antigen specificity is unknown. Study results and caveats: Lookups in VDJdb leaned toward anti-spike CD8 responses and missed private and CD4 specificities.

CDR3 size: 13 residues. The germline V gene encodes CDR1 KGHDR and CDR2 SFDVKD. V lost 6 bases to trimming and J lost 2 bases, with 7 bases between them. Sequenced material: whole blood. The TCR sequence derives from an adult who was a healthcare worker with PCR-confirmed SARS-CoV-2 infection or an uninfected control (not recorded which). The rearrangement links TRBV24-1 to TRBJ1-5; possible D gene TRBD1, 6 bases. CDR3 sequence reads: CATSRQGNQPQHF. In nucleotides, the CDR3 is TGTGCCACCAGTCGACAGGGCAATCAGCCCCAGCATTTT.